The present T cell receptor (beta chain) was sequenced within a study of response to subunit inactivated influenza vaccine. Study-level points and caveats: New T cells are recruited in small numbers by each seasonal influenza vaccination, according to the authors' suggestion.

Between the trimmed V and J ends, which lost 3 bases and 4 bases, there was a span of 3 bases. Germline-derived CDR1 and CDR2 are DFQATT and SNEGSKA (reference sequence). The CDR3 length is 11 residues. This clonotype was found a few times. Its target is not known. TCRdb re-derived calls from the RT-PCR reads in MiXCR, one entry per CDR3 protein. The sample contains hundreds of thousands of distinct CDR3 sequences, roughly 14% of which appear only once. This sample comprised PBMCs from blood, obtained 12 days after vaccination. This TCR was sampled from a man between 45 and 60 years old who received an inactivated influenza vaccine. The J gene is TRBJ1-4, the V gene TRBV20-1; D not certain. The CDR3 loop reads CSASRNEKLFF. The CDR3 DNA reads TGCAGTGCTAGTCGTAATGAAAAACTGTTTTTT.